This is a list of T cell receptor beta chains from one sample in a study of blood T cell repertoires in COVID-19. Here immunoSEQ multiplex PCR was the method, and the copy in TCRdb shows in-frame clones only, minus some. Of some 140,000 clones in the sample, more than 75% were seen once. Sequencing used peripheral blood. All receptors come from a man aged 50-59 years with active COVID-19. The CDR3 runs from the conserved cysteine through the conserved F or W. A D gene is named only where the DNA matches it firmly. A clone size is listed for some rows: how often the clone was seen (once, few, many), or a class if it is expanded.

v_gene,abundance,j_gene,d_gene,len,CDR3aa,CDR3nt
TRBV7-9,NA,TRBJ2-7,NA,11,CASSPSQEQYF,TGTGCCAGCAGCCCCTCCCAGGAGCAGTACTTC
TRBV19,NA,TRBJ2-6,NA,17,CASSPTGGGPGANVLTF,TGTGCCAGTAGTCCCACTGGGGGGGGGCCTGGGGCCAACGTCCTGACTTTC
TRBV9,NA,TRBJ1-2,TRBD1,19,CASSPREGGTEYSNYGYTF,TGTGCCAGCAGTCCCAGAGAGGGCGGGACAGAATACTCTAACTATGGCTACACCTTC
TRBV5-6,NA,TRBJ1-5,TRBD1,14,CASSLTGVDQPQHF,TGTGCCAGCAGCCTGACAGGGGTCGATCAGCCCCAGCATTTT
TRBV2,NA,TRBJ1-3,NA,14,CASSQGPPGNTIYF,TGTGCCAGCAGTCAGGGTCCACCTGGAAACACCATATATTTT
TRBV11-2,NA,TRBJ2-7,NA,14,CASSLVLSRGEQYF,TGTGCCAGCAGCTTAGTATTATCTCGGGGCGAGCAGTACTTC
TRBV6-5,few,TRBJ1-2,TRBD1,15,CASGTFGTGIHGYTF,TGTGCCAGCGGGACCTTTGGGACAGGGATCCATGGCTACACCTTC
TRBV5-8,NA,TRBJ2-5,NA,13,CASSSQGSQAQYF,TGTGCCAGCAGCTCCCAGGGCTCGCAGGCCCAGTACTTC
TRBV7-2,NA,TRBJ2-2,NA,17,CASSLWAGGTNTGELFF,TGTGCCAGCAGCTTATGGGCCGGCGGGACGAACACCGGGGAGCTGTTTTTT
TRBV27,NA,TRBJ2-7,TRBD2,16,CASSPRLAGGLHEQYF,TGTGCCAGCAGTCCCAGACTAGCGGGGGGGCTTCACGAGCAGTACTTC
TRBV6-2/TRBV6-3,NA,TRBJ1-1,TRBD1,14,CASSKQGIGAEAFF,TGTGCCAGCAGTAAACAGGGGATCGGTGCTGAAGCTTTCTTT
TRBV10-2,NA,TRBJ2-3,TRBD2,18,CASGPLAGYQQRTDTQYF,TGCGCCAGCGGGCCACTAGCGGGGTATCAACAGCGCACAGATACGCAGTATTTT
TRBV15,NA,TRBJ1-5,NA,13,CATSREGGSPQHF,TGTGCCACCAGCAGAGAAGGGGGAAGTCCCCAGCATTTT
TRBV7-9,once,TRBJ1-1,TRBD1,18,CASSLGTGLGQGNTEAFF,TGTGCCAGCAGCTTAGGGACAGGGTTGGGGCAGGGGAACACTGAAGCTTTCTTT
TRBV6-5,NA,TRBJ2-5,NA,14,CASCPIPGKETQYF,TGTGCCAGCTGCCCGATTCCAGGGAAGGAGACCCAGTACTTC
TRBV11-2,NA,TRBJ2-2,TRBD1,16,CASSLRQGAYTGELFF,TGTGCCAGCAGCTTACGGCAGGGGGCCTACACCGGGGAGCTGTTTTTT
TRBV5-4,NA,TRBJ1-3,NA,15,CASSQQGLSGNTIYF,TGTGCCAGCAGCCAACAGGGTCTAAGTGGAAACACCATATATTTT
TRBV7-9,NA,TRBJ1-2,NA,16,CASALSRGIVSYGYTF,TGTGCCAGCGCCTTAAGTCGAGGGATCGTGTCGTACGGCTACACCTTC
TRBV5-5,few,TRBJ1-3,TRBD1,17,CASSRLPNRGTGNTIYF,TGTGCCAGCAGCCGTCTGCCGAACAGGGGGACTGGAAACACCATATATTTT
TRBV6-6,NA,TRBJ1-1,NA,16,CASILLPGGAHTEAFF,TGTGCCAGCATCCTACTCCCGGGAGGGGCCCACACTGAAGCTTTCTTT
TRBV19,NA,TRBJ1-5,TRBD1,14,CASSLKGQGWPQHF,TGTGCCAGTAGTCTCAAGGGACAGGGTTGGCCCCAGCATTTT